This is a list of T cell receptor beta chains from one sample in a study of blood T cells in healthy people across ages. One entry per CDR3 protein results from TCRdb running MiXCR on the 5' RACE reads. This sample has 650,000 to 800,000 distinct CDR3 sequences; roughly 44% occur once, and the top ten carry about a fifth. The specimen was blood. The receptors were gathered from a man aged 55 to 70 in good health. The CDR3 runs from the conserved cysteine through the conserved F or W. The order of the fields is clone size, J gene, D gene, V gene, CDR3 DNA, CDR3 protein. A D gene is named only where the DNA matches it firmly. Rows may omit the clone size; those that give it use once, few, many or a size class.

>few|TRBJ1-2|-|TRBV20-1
TGCAGTCACCAGGGGAAGCCTCCAGGCTATGGCTACACCTTC
CSHQGKPPGYGYTF
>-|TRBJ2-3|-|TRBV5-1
TGCGCCAGCAGAACGGGGGGCCTCACAGACCAGTATTTT
CASRTGGLTDQYF
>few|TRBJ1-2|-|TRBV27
TGTGCCAGCAGTCTACAGGGTTTAGGGGGGGGCTACACCTTC
CASSLQGLGGGYTF
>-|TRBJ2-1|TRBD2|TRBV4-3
TGCGCCAGCAGCCAAGTAAGCGGGGGGGCATATGAGCTGTTCTTC
CASSQVSGGAYELFF
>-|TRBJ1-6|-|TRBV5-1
TGCGCCAGCAGAGCAAATACGGGGGGCGATAATTCACCCCTCCACTTT
CASRANTGGDNSPLHF
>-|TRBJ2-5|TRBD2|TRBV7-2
TGTGCCAGCAGCTTAAGGCTCGGGGAGGGGACCCAGTACTTC
CASSLRLGEGTQYF
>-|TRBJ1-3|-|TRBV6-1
TGTGCCATACCCGGGGGCGCTGGAAACACCATATATTTT
CAIPGGAGNTIYF
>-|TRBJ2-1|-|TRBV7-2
TGTGCCAGCAGCTTAGTCCCCATGGTGTGGGGTGAGCAGTTCTTC
CASSLVPMVWGEQFF
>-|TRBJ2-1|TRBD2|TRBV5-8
TGTGCCAGCAGCTCTCGAATAATGGTGGCAGCGGGAAGTGAGCAGTTCTTC
CASSSRIMVAAGSEQFF
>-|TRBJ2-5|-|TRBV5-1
TGCGCCAGCAGCTTGGGCGTCCAAGGGAAGACCCAGTACTTC
CASSLGVQGKTQYF
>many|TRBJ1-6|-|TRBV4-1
TGCGCCAGCAGCCAAGAGGGTGGAGGGTTCGGTTCACCCCTCCACTTT
CASSQEGGGFGSPLHF
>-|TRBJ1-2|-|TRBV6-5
TGTGCCAGCAGTCCCGGGACCATTTATGGCTACACCTTC
CASSPGTIYGYTF
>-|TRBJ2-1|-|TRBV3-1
TGTGCCAGCAGCCCCCCAAGGTGGTACAGCCCTTTATCCTACAATGAGCAGTTCTTC
CASSPPRWYSPLSYNEQFF
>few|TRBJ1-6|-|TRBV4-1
TGCGCCAGCAGCCAGGCGTTGAATTCACCCCTCCACTTT
CASSQALNSPLHF
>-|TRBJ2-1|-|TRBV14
TGTGCCAGCAGCCAAGATCAACGGAATGAGCAGTTCTTC
CASSQDQRNEQFF
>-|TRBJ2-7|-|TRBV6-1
TGTGCCAGCAGGGAAGGTGGAGGCGAGCAGTACTTC
CASREGGGEQYF
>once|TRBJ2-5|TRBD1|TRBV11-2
TGTGCCAGCAGCCCCTGGACAGGGGATCCAGAGACCCAGTACTTC
CASSPWTGDPETQYF
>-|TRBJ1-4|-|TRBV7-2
TGTGCCAGCAGCTTAGATGGGAAAAATGAAAAACTGTTTTTT
CASSLDGKNEKLFF
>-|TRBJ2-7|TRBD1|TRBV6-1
TGTGCCAGCAGATTGTACTCCGGGACAGATCTCTCCTACGAGCAGTACTTC
CASRLYSGTDLSYEQYF
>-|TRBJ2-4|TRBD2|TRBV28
TGTGCCAGCAGTTTTCGTAGCGGGTTCGGTATAGGGCAGTACTTC
CASSFRSGFGIGQYF
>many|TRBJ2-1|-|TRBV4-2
TGTGCCAGCAGTCCCGACAGAAGCTCCTACAATGAGCAGTTCTTC
CASSPDRSSYNEQFF
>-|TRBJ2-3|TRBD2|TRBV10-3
TGTGCCACTGCGGGGGGGAAGGGAGATACGCAGTATTTT
CATAGGKGDTQYF
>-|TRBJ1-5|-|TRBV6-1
TGTGCCTGCACGCCAGGGGTTCAGCCCCAGCATTTT
CACTPGVQPQHF
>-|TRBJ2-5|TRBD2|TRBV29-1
TGCAGTATCGGCGGCGGGGGCCAAGAGACCCAGTACTTC
CSIGGGGQETQYF
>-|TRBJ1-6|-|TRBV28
TGTGCCACTAGTCGGCTACACGGCGATAATTCACCCCTCCACTTT
CATSRLHGDNSPLHF
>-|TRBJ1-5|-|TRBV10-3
TGTGCCATCAGTGAGTCACTACTTCAGCCCCAGCATTTT
CAISESLLQPQHF
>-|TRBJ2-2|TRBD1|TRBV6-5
TGTGCCAGCAGTTACGACAGGGCCACCAACACCGGGGAGCTGTTTTTT
CASSYDRATNTGELFF
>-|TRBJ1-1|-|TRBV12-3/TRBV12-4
TGTGCCAGCAGTTTTTCCGGGACCCTGAACACTGAAGCTTTCTTT
CASSFSGTLNTEAFF
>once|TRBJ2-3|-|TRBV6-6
TGTGCCAGCAGTTACTCGGGCAGGGTGGTCACAGATACGCAGTATTTT
CASSYSGRVVTDTQYF
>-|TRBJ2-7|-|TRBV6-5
TGTGCCGCCAGCAGAGGAGGGATCTCCTACGAGCAGTACTTC
CAASRGGISYEQYF
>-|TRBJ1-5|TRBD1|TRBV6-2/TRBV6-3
TGTGCCAGCAGTAAACGTCCGGGACAGGGGATGATCAATCAGCCCCAGCATTTT
CASSKRPGQGMINQPQHF
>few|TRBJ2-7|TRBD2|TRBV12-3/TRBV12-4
TGTGCCAGCAGTTTAGAGGTCGCAGCGGGGACCTACGAGCAGTACTTC
CASSLEVAAGTYEQYF
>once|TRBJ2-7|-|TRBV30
TGTGCCTGGAGTGGGACATTCTACGAGCAGTACTTC
CAWSGTFYEQYF
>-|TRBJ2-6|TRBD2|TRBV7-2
TGTGCCAGCAGCCTTACTAGCGGGGGCCTCTCTGGGGCCAACGTCCTGACTTTC
CASSLTSGGLSGANVLTF
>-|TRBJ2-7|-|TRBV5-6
TGTGCCAGGGGGCCTATCTGCTCCTACGAGCAGTACTTC
CARGPICSYEQYF
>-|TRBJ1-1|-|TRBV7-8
TGTGCCAGCAGCTTAGCATCAACAACCCGAGGAATGAACACTGAAGCTTTCTTT
CASSLASTTRGMNTEAFF
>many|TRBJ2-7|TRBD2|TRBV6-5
TGTGCCAGCAGTTCACTAGCGGGGGGGTACGAGCAGTACTTC
CASSSLAGGYEQYF
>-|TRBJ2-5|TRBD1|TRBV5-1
TGCGCCAGCAGCTGGGGACAGGGGGAGAGAGAGACCCAGTACTTC
CASSWGQGERETQYF
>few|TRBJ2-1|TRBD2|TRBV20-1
TGCAGTGCTATCGGGGGACTAGCCACTGAGCAGTTCTTC
CSAIGGLATEQFF
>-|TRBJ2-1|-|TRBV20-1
TGCAGTGCTTACCCGGCCGGTTACTCCTACAATGAGCAGTTCTTC
CSAYPAGYSYNEQFF
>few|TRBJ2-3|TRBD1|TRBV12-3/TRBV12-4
TGTGCCAGCAGCAAAAAAACAGGGGCGGTAGGCACAGATACGCAGTATTTT
CASSKKTGAVGTDTQYF
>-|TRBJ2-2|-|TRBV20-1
TGCAGTGCTAGAGCCCTCACCGGGGAGCTGTTTTTT
CSARALTGELFF
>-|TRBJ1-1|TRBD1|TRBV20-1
TGCAGTGCCGATAATTCAGGGGGCCTCCCTGAAGCTTTCTTT
CSADNSGGLPEAFF